This T cell receptor beta chain is from a study of shared clonotypes between healthy human individuals. Whole-study results and caveats: Specimens sampled were limited to blood, with tissue repertoires likely differing.

The CDR3 sequence is 14 residues long. Germline CDR1 SNHLY, CDR2 FYNNEI. The J segment lost 5 bases and the V segment lost 5 bases, leaving 2 bases of the junction unmatched. Sequencing was performed with immunoSEQ multiplex PCR; in TCRdb, only in-frame clones are kept and a portion is missing. Seen here are fewer than 850,000 clones, around 72% observed once, and the top ten hold 1.8%. To note about this clone: The antigen remains undetermined.

The material sequenced was memory CD4+ T cells sorted from blood. Sample subset: CD45RA-negative fraction. The rearrangement links TRBV2 to TRBJ2-2; 10 bases line up with TRBD2. This TCR came from a woman between 25 and 40 years old in good health. The CDR3 DNA follows: TGTGCCAGCAGTCCGGGACTAGCGACCGGGGAGCTGTTTTTT. Translated, it gives CASSPGLATGELFF.